This TCR beta chain was documented in a study of blood T cell repertoires in COVID-19. As for the study in general: Collection of acute and convalescent COVID-19 samples took place in the United States, Italy and Spain. PBMCs, B-cell-depleted T cells, or T cells were the source of the cDNA or gDNA that made up the material.

Authors' data handling: Estimated nucleated cell counts came from reference gene primer amplification. Clones were read by immunoSEQ multiplex PCR, and TCRdb kept only the in-frame ones, dropping some. V, J and clone size derive from that table, while D and trimming were established from the DNA sequence. The table has some 45,000 clones, more than 80% seen once. The sample consisted of peripheral blood. This TCR was sampled from a man aged 55-75 years with acute or convalescent COVID-19.

The CDR3 sequence: CASSYSGTGNTEAFF. In DNA, the CDR3 is TGTGCCAGCAGTTACTCCGGGACAGGGAACACTGAAGCTTTCTTT. The gene calls are TRBV6-5 and TRBJ1-1; 8 bases fit TRBD1. Germline lookup yields CDR1 MNHEY and CDR2 SVGAGI. With V trimmed by 0 bases and J by 1 base, 1 base remained unmatched. The CDR3 has 15 amino acids.